The sequence of this T cell receptor beta chain was determined in a study of blood T cell repertoires in COVID-19 (dated by TCRdb to the early 2020s). Regarding the complete study: Samples covering the acute and convalescent phases of COVID-19 were provided by collaborators in the United States, Italy and Spain. The samples were drawn from two sources: the first 160 participants of the ongoing ImmuneRACE study, and 1,200 or so subjects contributed by 6 global collaborators. HLA class I and class II types, where available, came from metadata supplied by the sample provider rather than from assay-based typing. The material from the prospective study consisted of cDNA or gDNA derived from T cells, B-cell-depleted T cells, or PBMCs. Subjects who had been exposed to COVID-19, were actively infected with it, or had recovered from it provided the deeply sampled blood TCRbeta repertoires that made up the dataset. Sample metadata almost always included a de-identified subject ID, COVID-19 status, age in years and sex. The repertoires were released in a freely available public database intended as a resource for research on the immune response to SARS-CoV-2. The paper as a whole reports these results and caveats: Clinical and demographic metadata were provided uncurated, with the amount varying by source and participant.

Based on the germline V gene (reference sequence), the CDR1 and CDR2 sequences are LNHDA and SQIVND. V is shortened by 3 bases, J by 9 bases, and the region joining them spans 15 bases. The CDR3 covers 13 residues, taking in both the cysteine and the phenylalanine. The retained sequence is limited to the CDR3, 39 bases, with the frame set at the first base. Enrolling through a virtual design, the prospective study's participants ranged in age from roughly 18 to 90 years and lived across some 23 United States geographic areas. To assign participants to cohorts, the prospective study relied on clinical history that participants themselves reported in a screening survey and a study questionnaire. Recovered participants in ImmuneRACE Cohort 3 were defined by two consecutive negative NP/OP PCR tests, clearance by a healthcare professional, or resolution of symptoms. Mobile phlebotomists in the prospective study collected whole blood, serum and a nasopharyngeal or oropharyngeal swab from every participant. Participants in the prospective study had the option to provide additional blood draws and questionnaires over a 2-month period. Blood samples from the prospective study were shipped frozen or at room temperature prior to DNA extraction.

The immunoSEQ Assay, a bias-controlled multiplex PCR, was used to amplify TCRbeta CDR3 regions from genomic DNA. The study's own analysis went as follows. The number of nucleated cells in each sample was estimated by amplification of reference gene primers within the assay. Sequence reads were collapsed and filtered to measure the absolute abundance of every unique TCRbeta CDR3 rearrangement. For each sample, productive Simpson clonality was calculated as the square root of Simpson's diversity index over productive rearrangements. Entries here come from immuneACCESS through TCRdb and include only in-frame sequences with V and J called. Some clones fail to appear in such tables; in the studies checked, an unresolved V gene covers under half of the shortfall, and the cause of the remainder is unknown. That table gives V, J and clone size, and the DNA gave D and trimming. Present in this sample are about 350,000 clones, about 90% of which were seen just once. The ten largest clones take up roughly 1% of the sample.

In regard to this clone: The target of this receptor is not known. No base qualities exist here, and no much larger clone lies one base off it.

The source material was PBMCs or T cells enriched from blood (not recorded which). Recombination joined TRBV19 with TRBJ2-7; confidence is insufficient to name the D gene. The origin of this receptor is a woman aged 25 to 39 who had recovered from COVID-19. This receptor carries the CDR3 CASSIGPSSGQYF. The DNA reads TGTGCCAGTAGTATTGGGCCGAGTTCCGGGCAGTACTTC.